This TCR beta chain was obtained from a study of cytomegalovirus exposure and HLA in healthy donors. Findings and caveats of the study: Usually a TCR sequence was rare, but some public TCRs were found in many donors.

About this clone: The antigen is not known.

This CDR3 contains 14 residues. V shed 5 bases, J shed 5 bases, and the junction held 4 bases outside the gene matches. Germline V gives CDR1 MNHEY, CDR2 SVGAGI. Amplification used 60 Vbeta primers and 13 Jbeta primers. Only in-frame clones appear in the TCRdb table, and some are missing; sequencing was by immunoSEQ multiplex PCR. The table has 110,000 to 150,000 clones, over 65% seen once. The sequenced sample was PBMCs. This TCR came from a young man in good health and CMV-seropositive. The V gene is TRBV6-5, the J gene TRBJ2-1; 9 nucleotides agree with TRBD2. CDR3 region: CASSALAGNNEQFF. CDR3 bases: TGTGCCAGCAGTGCCCTAGCGGGAAACAATGAGCAGTTCTTC.